The rows below give T cell receptor beta chains drawn from one sample of a study of T cell responses to AZD1222 COVID-19 vaccine. Only in-frame clones appear in the TCRdb table, and some are missing; sequencing was by immunoSEQ multiplex PCR. The profile covers 65,000 to 75,000 clones, with 85% to 90% appearing a single time and around 5.1% taken by the ten largest. The input for sequencing was peripheral blood, taken 28 days after the second dose of the MenACWY control vaccine. All receptors come from an adult who received the MenACWY meningococcal vaccine as a control. CDR3s include the opening cysteine and the closing phenylalanine or tryptophan. The order of the fields is V gene, D gene, J gene, clone size, CDR3 DNA, CDR3 protein. D genes are given only for firm matches. A clone size is listed for some rows: how often the clone was seen (once, few, many), or a class if it is expanded.

TRBV10-3	TRBD1	TRBJ1-6	.	TGTGCCATCAGTGCGCCTGACAGGGGATCACCCCTCCACTTT	CAISAPDRGSPLHF
TRBV5-5	.	TRBJ2-7	.	TGTGCCAGCAGCTTGGCGGCAGGGAGCTACGAGCAGTACTTC	CASSLAAGSYEQYF
TRBV3-1/TRBV3-2	.	TRBJ1-5	.	TGTGCCAGCAGCCAAGATCGGCTCCCGCCCCAGCATTTT	CASSQDRLPPQHF
TRBV19	.	TRBJ1-2	.	TGTGCCAGTGCACTTGAGGCCCGGATCTATGGCTACACCTTC	CASALEARIYGYTF
TRBV6-5	.	TRBJ1-6	.	TGTGCCAGCAACAGACAGGTTGGGTCACCCCTCCACTTT	CASNRQVGSPLHF
TRBV7-2	TRBD1	TRBJ1-4	.	TGTGCCAGCAGCCCACAGGGGCTCCTCGATGAAAAACTGTTTTTT	CASSPQGLLDEKLFF
TRBV5-5	TRBD2	TRBJ2-2	once	TGTGCCAGCAGCTTGGGTGGACTAGCTCCCGGGGAGCTGTTTTTT	CASSLGGLAPGELFF
TRBV7-3	.	TRBJ2-2	few	TGTGCCAGCAGCTTCGGCAGGCTCACCGGGGAGCTGTTTTTT	CASSFGRLTGELFF
TRBV6-6	.	TRBJ2-5	.	TGTGCCAGCAGTCGACTCCCAGGTGGGGAGACCCAGTACTTC	CASSRLPGGETQYF
TRBV5-4	.	TRBJ2-7	.	TGTGCCAGCAGCTTGACACTGTCCTACGAGCAGTACTTC	CASSLTLSYEQYF
TRBV6-5	TRBD1	TRBJ2-7	few	TGTGCCAGCAGTTACGAGGGGACAGGGTCCTACGAGCAGTACTTC	CASSYEGTGSYEQYF
TRBV4-1	TRBD1	TRBJ1-2	.	TGCGCCAGCAGTCCTGTGGGACAGGCCCTCCCCGGGGGCTACACCTTC	CASSPVGQALPGGYTF
TRBV7-2	TRBD2	TRBJ2-7	once	TGTGCCAGCAGTCATAGCGGGCCCTACGAGCAGTACTTC	CASSHSGPYEQYF
TRBV12-3/TRBV12-4	.	TRBJ1-6	.	TGTGCCAGCAATTTGGGGGGATCACCCCTCCACTTT	CASNLGGSPLHF
TRBV5-1	.	TRBJ1-4	.	TGCGCCAGCAGGCTTGGTTGGGGGCGCAATGAAAAACTGTTTTTT	CASRLGWGRNEKLFF
TRBV5-1	TRBD1	TRBJ1-6	.	TGCGCCAGCAGCTTGGCAGGGGGCGCGAGAGCACCCCTCCACTTT	CASSLAGGARAPLHF
TRBV5-4	.	TRBJ2-1	.	TGTGCCAGCAGCTTTGAAGGGTACAATGAGCAGTTCTTC	CASSFEGYNEQFF
TRBV2	.	TRBJ2-3	.	TGTGCCAGCAGTGACAGGAGGGGGGCTTCAGATACGCAGTATTTT	CASSDRRGASDTQYF
TRBV28	TRBD1	TRBJ1-1	.	TGTGCCAGCAGTGCAGGGGGGAAGGGCACTGAAGCTTTCTTT	CASSAGGKGTEAFF
TRBV27	.	TRBJ2-2	.	TGTGCCAGCAGTTTAGGCGGACCCCTACTTCGAGGGGAGCTGTTTTTT	CASSLGGPLLRGELFF
TRBV7-8	TRBD1	TRBJ2-2	.	TGTGCCAGCAGCTTATGGGGGTGGGCACAGGGGTACACCGGGGAGCTGTTTTTT	CASSLWGWAQGYTGELFF
TRBV11-2	.	TRBJ2-5	.	TGTGCCAGCAGCTTAGATCCAGGAGGGGAAGAGACCCAGTACTTC	CASSLDPGGEETQYF
TRBV28	.	TRBJ2-1	few	TGTGCCAGCAGTTTCTTGGAGGATGGGGCGGGCAATGAGCAGTTCTTC	CASSFLEDGAGNEQFF
TRBV4-3	.	TRBJ1-6	.	TGCGCCAGCAGCCAAGATCCTAAAGGGAACTCACCCCTCCACTTT	CASSQDPKGNSPLHF
TRBV28	.	TRBJ2-5	.	TGTGCCAGCAGGGACAGACAAGAGACCCAGTACTTC	CASRDRQETQYF
TRBV7-3	.	TRBJ2-1	.	TGTGCCAGCAGCCCCGGGCCTAACAATGAGCAGTTCTTC	CASSPGPNNEQFF
TRBV2	TRBD1	TRBJ1-6	.	TGTGCCAGCAGTGAATATGGACAGGGTCAAGCACCCCTCCACTTT	CASSEYGQGQAPLHF
TRBV4-1	.	TRBJ2-5	.	TGCGCCAGCAGCCAAGGGATTGCCACGGAGACCCAGTACTTC	CASSQGIATETQYF
TRBV29-1	.	TRBJ1-1	.	TGCAGCGCTGTAAAAGGGCGGGGGACTGAAGCTTTCTTT	CSAVKGRGTEAFF
TRBV5-1	TRBD2	TRBJ2-5	.	TGCGCCAGCAGCTTGACTAGCGGGGGGGCTGAGACCCAGTACTTC	CASSLTSGGAETQYF
TRBV13	.	TRBJ1-1	once	TGTGCCAGCAGCTTAGGAACGAGGAACACTGAAGCTTTCTTT	CASSLGTRNTEAFF
TRBV27	.	TRBJ1-1	.	TGTGCCAGCAGAAAGGGCGGGGGCAGCACTGAAGCTTTCTTT	CASRKGGGSTEAFF
TRBV4-3	.	TRBJ1-2	.	TGCGCCAGCAGCCAAGATAGGGGAAGACTTAACTATGGCTACACCTTC	CASSQDRGRLNYGYTF
TRBV25-1	.	TRBJ1-2	.	TGTGCCAGCAGCTATCATTCGGGACAAATTTTTGGGGTAGAGGGCTACACCTTC	CASSYHSGQIFGVEGYTF
TRBV11-3	TRBD1	TRBJ1-4	.	TGTGCCCTGGACAGGGGGCGAGGGACTAATGAAAAACTGTTTTTT	CALDRGRGTNEKLFF
TRBV6-5	.	TRBJ2-7	.	TGTGCCAGCAGTTACGGACGGTCAGCCTACGAGCAGTACTTC	CASSYGRSAYEQYF
TRBV6-5	.	TRBJ1-5	.	TGTGCCAGCAGGCACACCAGCGGGAGCAATCAGCCCCAGCATTTT	CASRHTSGSNQPQHF
TRBV2	.	TRBJ1-2	.	TGTGCCAGCAGTGTAGGGGGAGGCTACACCTTC	CASSVGGGYTF
TRBV28	.	TRBJ1-1	.	TGTGCCAGCAGGGGGGGACGGACGGGTGAAGCTTTCTTT	CASRGGRTGEAFF
TRBV28	TRBD1	TRBJ2-7	.	TGTGCCAGCAGTCCACCGGACAGGCCCGCCGGGGAGCAGTACTTC	CASSPPDRPAGEQYF
TRBV14	TRBD1	TRBJ2-7	.	TGTGCCAGCAGCGAGACACAGGGGGGTCAGACCCACGAGCAGTACTTC	CASSETQGGQTHEQYF
TRBV18	.	TRBJ1-5	.	TGTGCCAGCTCACACCGGGACAACGATCAGCCCCAGCATTTT	CASSHRDNDQPQHF
TRBV7-2	TRBD1	TRBJ1-4	.	TGTGCCAGCAGCTTAGCCCGGGGGACAGCGACAGCAACTAATGAAAAACTGTTTTTT	CASSLARGTATATNEKLFF
TRBV7-9	.	TRBJ2-3	.	TGTGCCAGCAGCTTAGTGACGACAGATACGCAGTATTTT	CASSLVTTDTQYF
TRBV2	.	TRBJ2-3	.	TGTGCCAGCAGTTCTGAATCTAGTTCCACGCAGTATTTT	CASSSESSSTQYF
TRBV21-1	.	TRBJ2-2	.	TGTGCCGGCCCTATAGCGGCTCGGAACACCGGGGAGCTGTTTTTT	CAGPIAARNTGELFF
TRBV9	.	TRBJ1-2	.	TGTGCCAGCAGCGTAGGATGGGGGACCCTGGCGAACTATGGCTACACCTTC	CASSVGWGTLANYGYTF
TRBV3-1/TRBV3-2	.	TRBJ2-7	.	TGTGCCAGCAGCCCCACGGGGGCCTACGAGCAGTACTTC	CASSPTGAYEQYF
TRBV11-3	TRBD1	TRBJ2-5	.	TGTGCCAGCAGCTTATCCCAGGGGGCCCAGTACTTC	CASSLSQGAQYF
TRBV3-1/TRBV3-2	.	TRBJ2-3	.	TGTGCCAGCAGCCAAAGGCCACTAGCTCACGGCACAGATACGCAGTATTTT	CASSQRPLAHGTDTQYF
TRBV7-2	.	TRBJ2-2	.	TGTGCCAGCAGCCCGACAGGCCTGAACACCGGGGAGCTGTTTTTT	CASSPTGLNTGELFF
TRBV5-4	.	TRBJ1-2	.	TGTGCCAGCAGCTTGAGGACAGAAATTTATGGCTACACCTTC	CASSLRTEIYGYTF
TRBV25-1	.	TRBJ2-1	.	TGTGCCAGCAGTCAGACAGGTAACAATGAGCAGTTCTTC	CASSQTGNNEQFF
TRBV19	TRBD1	TRBJ2-2	once	TGTGCCAGTAGTACCACAGGGGGCGCAGGGGGCACCGGGGAGCTGTTTTTT	CASSTTGGAGGTGELFF
TRBV7-2	TRBD2	TRBJ2-1	.	TGTGCCAGCAGCTTAGGGGTTAGCGGGGGGGACACCTACAATGAGCAGTTCTTC	CASSLGVSGGDTYNEQFF
TRBV10-1	.	TRBJ2-2	.	TGCGCCAGCAGCCCAGGGTACGGGGAGCTGTTTTTT	CASSPGYGELFF
TRBV2	TRBD2	TRBJ2-7	.	TGTGCCAGCACGCGGGGGGCCTTCGCCTACGAGCAGTACTTC	CASTRGAFAYEQYF